Below, 19 T cell receptor beta chains from the same sample are listed, as sequenced in a study of human T cells and chemical hapten exposure. TCRdb processed the RACE reads anew with MiXCR; each CDR3 protein has one entry. The profile shows tens of thousands of distinct CDR3 sequences, 9% to 12% of them singletons. Time point: patch test 1, 2 weeks after DPC sensitization. Treatment in this sample: therapeutic diphenylcyclopropenone sensitization with weekly scalp DPC. The sample in question was whole blood, obtained in connection with sensitization to the hapten diphenylcyclopropenone (DPC). These receptors came from a woman aged 50 to 65 with alopecia areata. Some clones in this sample may be carry-over from other donors' samples.

This clonotype was seen more than once but under ten times. The chain uses TRBV18 and TRBJ2-5, with 7 nucleotides matching TRBD1. The ends lost 6 bases at V and 5 bases at J; junction bases unmatched: 6. The CDR3 contains 13 residues. The germline V gene has CDR1 KGHSH and CDR2 LQKENI. The CDR3 DNA reads as TGTGCCAGCTCGGGCGGACAGGCCGAGACCCAGTACTTC. Its protein is CASSGGQAETQYF.

The rearrangement uses TRBV11-2 and TRBJ2-7; the match to TRBD1 covers 12 bases. Germline-derived CDR1 and CDR2 are SGHAT and FQNNGV. The CDR3 is 15 residues long. The V gene end was trimmed by 4 bases and the J gene end by 7 bases; junction bases not matched to a gene: 8. CDR3 nucleotide sequence: TGTGCCAGCAGCTCTACCGGGACAGGGGGCCGAGAGCAGTACTTC. This gives the protein CASSSTGTGGREQYF.

This rearrangement joins TRBV5-4 to TRBJ2-5; 11 bases are a match to TRBD2. The CDR3 covers 15 residues. Germline V CDR1 and CDR2: SGHNT, YYREEE (reference sequence). With V trimmed by 3 bases and J by 2 bases, 3 bases remained unmatched. The CDR3 bases are TGTGCCAGCAGCTCCGTAGCGGGAGGGCAAGAGACCCAGTACTTC. Protein: CASSSVAGGQETQYF.

This clonotype was picked up one time. The chain joins TRBV5-1 to TRBJ2-3, with 7 bases identical to TRBD2. Germline V gene sequence: CDR1 SGHRS, CDR2 YFSETQ. CDR3 length: 15 amino acids. Trimming removed 4 bases from V and 2 bases from J; junction bases left unmatched: 7. CDR3 protein: CASSPQTSATDTQYF. DNA for the CDR3: TGCGCCAGCAGCCCACAAACTAGCGCCACAGATACGCAGTATTTT.

The rearrangement uses TRBV11-3 and TRBJ2-2, with D possibly TRBD2 on 6 matching bases. This CDR3 has 14 residues. V lost 9 bases and J lost 0, with 11 bases in between. Per germline, CDR1 SGHNT and CDR2 YENEEA. The CDR3 spells CASRGLTNTGELFF. CDR3 nucleotides: TGTGCCAGTCGGGGACTTACGAACACCGGGGAGCTGTTTTTT.

This clonotype was observed a handful of times. CDR3 nucleotides: TGTGCCACTCTAACCGGGACTGGCACAGATACGCAGTATTTT. Translating gives CATLTGTGTDTQYF. The chain combines TRBV6-2 or TRBV6-3 with TRBJ2-3; tentatively, D is TRBD2 (6 bases). This CDR3 region has 14 residues. The germline V gene has CDR1 MNHEY and CDR2 SVGEGT. Trimming pared 10 bases from V and 1 base from J, leaving 15 bases between.

This rearrangement joins TRBV7-6 to TRBJ2-7; 8 bases match TRBD1. This CDR3 is built from 15 residues. The ends lost 4 bases at V and 4 bases at J; junction bases unmatched: 9. CDR1 is SGHVS, CDR2 FNYEAQ, per germline. The chain's CDR3 is CASSSTPDREYEQYF. CDR3 in DNA: TGTGCCAGCAGCTCCACCCCGGACAGGGAGTACGAGCAGTACTTC.

This clonotype has ten or more counts. V and J are TRBV12-3 or TRBV12-4 and TRBJ1-5; a possible D gene is TRBD1 (5 bases). This CDR3 is built from 15 residues. The germline V and J ends were trimmed by 0 bases and 7 bases, with 13 bases remaining between them. The CDR3 region has the DNA TGTGCCAGCAGTTTAGCGGCGGGGCACGGGCAGCCCCAGCATTTT. This translates into CASSLAAGHGQPQHF.

This clonotype was found many times. The chain links TRBV12-3 or TRBV12-4 to TRBJ1-4; D call uncertain. Trimming removed 7 bases from V and 8 bases from J, with 14 bases in between. This CDR3 is 13 amino acids long. This CDR3 is CASTRFFGEKLFF. CDR3 coding DNA: TGTGCCAGCACCCGATTCTTCGGGGAAAAACTGTTTTTT.

This clonotype has only a few counts. The chain joins TRBV5-8 to TRBJ1-5; D unclear. The CDR3 extends over 15 amino acids. Trimming cost V 4 bases and J 0 bases, with 11 bases left between them. CDR1 SGHTS and CDR2 YDEGEE come from the germline V gene. The CDR3 sequence is CASSNNQVSNQPQHF. Written as DNA, the CDR3 is TGTGCCAGCAGCAACAACCAAGTTAGCAATCAGCCCCAGCATTTT.

This clonotype was recorded many times. The chain couples TRBV29-1 to TRBJ1-1; D remains unclear. This CDR3 is built from 13 residues. The V and J ends lost 2 bases and 0 bases respectively, with 7 bases between them. Germline V gene lookup returns CDR1 SQVTM and CDR2 ANQGSEA. The DNA of the CDR3 is TGCAGCGTTGAACAGGTATTGAACACTGAAGCTTTCTTT. Its protein is CSVEQVLNTEAFF.

The chain has TRBV12-3 or TRBV12-4 and TRBJ2-2, with unresolved D. The CDR3 has 12 residues. The ends were cut back, 10 bases at V and 0 bases at J, with 6 bases in the middle. CDR3 loop: CAMHANTGELFF. The DNA of the CDR3 is TGTGCCATGCACGCGAACACCGGGGAGCTGTTTTTT.

This clonotype was seen many times. The chain couples TRBV24-1 to TRBJ2-1; D call uncertain. CDR1 is KGHDR and CDR2 is SFDVKD in the germline V gene. The length of the CDR3 is 18 residues. V was shortened by 4 bases and J by 0 bases, with 18 bases between the two germline ends. CDR3 nucleotide sequence: TGTGCCACCAGTGACCCGGACCCCGGGTCAGCCTCCTACAATGAGCAGTTCTTC. Its translation: CATSDPDPGSASYNEQFF.

V is TRBV7-2 and J is TRBJ1-2; the D gene is possibly TRBD1 (5 bases). Germline CDR1 SGHTA, CDR2 FQGNSA. V shed 1 base and J shed 5 bases, with 11 bases lying between them. There are 14 residues in the CDR3. The CDR3 bases are TGTGCCAGCAGCTTAGGCAGTACAGGTTATGGCTACACCTTC. Translating gives CASSLGSTGYGYTF. Filled out from reference TRBV7-2 and TRBJ1-2, the complete variable domain reads GAGVSQSPSNKVTEKGKDVELRCDPISGHTALYWYRQSLGQGLEFLIYFQGNSAPDKSGLPSDRFSAERTGGSVSTLTIQRTQQEDSAVYLCASSLGSTGYGYTFGSGTRLTVV.

For the CDR3, the DNA is TGTGCCAGCAGCTTTAAAGCCCCTGGTGGGAACTACGAGCAGTACTTC. This translates into CASSFKAPGGNYEQYF. The chain couples TRBV7-6 to TRBJ2-7; unclear D gene. This CDR3 region has 16 residues. The germline V gene has CDR1 SGHVS and CDR2 FNYEAQ. Trimming shortened V by 3 bases and J by 3 bases, and 18 bases separated the two germline ends.

The table lists this clonotype with a few counts. The V gene is TRBV5-1, the J gene TRBJ2-2; D uncertain. In germline, CDR1 is SGHRS, CDR2 YFSETQ. V lost 1 base to trimming and J lost 6 bases, with 7 bases between them. The CDR3 runs to 13 residues. CDR3 sequence (DNA): TGCGCCAGCAGCTTGTCCCCCCCCGGGGAGCTGTTTTTT. It specifies CASSLSPPGELFF.

Many counts were recorded for this clonotype. The chain couples TRBV20-1 to TRBJ1-2; D ambiguous. This CDR3 has 13 amino acids. In germline, CDR1 is DFQATT, CDR2 SNEGSKA (reference sequence). Trimming removed 0 bases at V and 7 bases at J, with 12 bases between. For the CDR3, the DNA is TGCAGTGCTAGAGATAGTACGTCGGGTGGCTACACCTTC. Encoded protein: CSARDSTSGGYTF.

This clonotype appeared a few times. CDR3 coding DNA: TGCAGCGTTGAGGCCAGGGGTGGCTACACCTTC. This gives the protein CSVEARGGYTF. The chain carries TRBV29-1 and TRBJ1-2; possible D gene TRBD1, 6 bases. The V and J ends lost 3 bases and 7 bases respectively, with 9 bases between them. This CDR3 has 11 residues. Germline V gene sequence: CDR1 SQVTM, CDR2 ANQGSEA.

This clonotype has ten or more counts. V and J are TRBV7-3 and TRBJ2-1; 9 bases are shared with TRBD2. Trimming removed 2 bases from V and 7 bases from J; junction bases left unmatched: 3. The CDR3 loop spans 14 amino acids. Germline V gene sequence: CDR1 SGHTA, CDR2 FQGTGA. The CDR3 region has the DNA TGTGCCAGCAGCTTAGGCGGGAGGGCGAATGAGCAGTTCTTC. It specifies CASSLGGRANEQFF. The complete variable domain, with remaining parts taken from reference TRBV7-3 and TRBJ2-1, reads GAGVSQTPSNKVTEKGKYVELRCDPISGHTALYWYRQSLGQGPEFLIYFQGTGAADDSGLPNDRFFAVRPEGSVSTLKIQRTERGDSAVYLCASSLGGRANEQFFGPGTRLTVL.